This T cell receptor (beta chain) was recorded in a study of STAT5B mutations in CD4+ large granular lymphocyte leukemia. The table came from immunoSEQ multiplex PCR; TCRdb's copy has only in-frame clones and leaves some out. In the table there are 32,000 or so clones, just under 85% of which are singletons. Germline V gene lookup returns CDR1 KGHSH and CDR2 LQKENI. Deletions cut 5 bases from V and 6 bases from J, with 17 bases between. This CDR3 is 15 amino acids long. The V gene is TRBV18, the J gene TRBJ1-5; a possible D gene is TRBD1 (6 bases). The TCR sequence derives from a human donor in good health. The sample comprised CD4+ T cells from blood buffy coats. CDR3 sequence: CASSAGASKGQPQHF. DNA of the CDR3: TGTGCCAGCTCAGCGGGGGCGTCCAAGGGTCAGCCCCAGCATTTT. The full variable domain, rest sourced from reference TRBV18 and TRBJ1-5, is NAGVMQNPRHLVRRRGQEARLRCSPMKGHSHVYWYRQLPEEGLKFMVYLQKENIIDESGMPKERFSAEFPKEGPSILRIQQVVRGDSAAYFCASSAGASKGQPQHFGDGTRLSIL.